The 15 T cell receptor beta chains presented below share a single source sample, sequenced in a study of blood T cell repertoires in COVID-19. The method was immunoSEQ multiplex PCR; TCRdb's version includes in-frame clones alone and lacks a portion of them. Of approximately 100,000 clones in the sample, roughly 84% were seen once. Sequencing input: peripheral blood. The origin of the receptors is a human donor in a cohort sampled during active COVID-19.

V gene TRBV24-1 combines with J gene TRBJ2-3; 7 nucleotides line up with TRBD1. Looked up from germline, CDR1 is KGHDR and CDR2 is SFDVKD. The junction had 8 bases not matched to a gene; V was cut back by 5 bases and J by 4 bases. This CDR3 has 15 residues. CDR3 bases: TGTGCCACCAGTGTCACGACAGGGCCCGCAGATACGCAGTATTTT. Protein: CATSVTTGPADTQYF.

V gene TRBV11-1 combines with J gene TRBJ2-2, with TRBD1 identical over 7 bases. Germline V lookup: CDR1 SGHAT, CDR2 FQDESV (reference sequence). V gave up 7 bases and J gave up 0 bases; unmatched junction bases: 5. CDR3 length equals 15 residues. Here the CDR3 reads CASTSGTANTGELFF. As DNA, the CDR3 is TGTGCCAGCACGTCCGGGACAGCGAACACCGGGGAGCTGTTTTTT.

The genes are TRBV4-2 and TRBJ2-3; D might be TRBD2 (5 bases). CDR3 length: 13 amino acids. Germline CDR1 LGHNA, CDR2 YNFKEQ. V lost 4 bases and J lost 5, with 10 bases in between. The CDR3 loop is CASSPPSGDTQYF. In nucleotides, the CDR3 is TGTGCCAGCAGCCCCCCCAGCGGAGATACGCAGTATTTT.

The V and J genes are TRBV27 and TRBJ2-5; 14 nucleotides align to TRBD2. V shed 4 bases, J shed 5 bases, and the junction held 9 bases outside the gene matches. The CDR3 is 17 residues long. CDR1 is MNHEY and CDR2 is SMNVEV in the germline V gene (reference sequence). This chain's CDR3 is CASSWGTSGGEGETQYF. In DNA form, the CDR3 reads TGTGCCAGCAGTTGGGGGACTAGCGGGGGCGAGGGGGAGACCCAGTACTTC.

The CDR3 sequence: CASSPTRSRTDTQYF. As DNA, the CDR3 is TGTGCCAGCAGCCCGACAAGAAGCAGGACAGATACGCAGTATTTT. The chain is built from TRBV2 and TRBJ2-3; no reliable D call. V gave up 6 bases and J gave up 3 bases, with 16 bases separating them. The germline CDR1 and CDR2 sequences are SNHLY and FYNNEI. CDR3 length: 15 amino acids.

The rearrangement links TRBV3-1 (or the pseudogene TRBV3-2) to TRBJ1-6; 7 bases match TRBD1. The CDR3 has 15 residues. CDR1 is LGHDT, CDR2 YNNKEL, per germline (reference sequence). V dropped 2 bases and J dropped 7; count of bases not matched to a gene: 5. CDR3 sequence reads: CASSQRDSRNSPLHF. CDR3 coding DNA: TGTGCCAGCAGCCAAAGGGACAGCCGAAATTCACCCCTCCACTTT.

This chain links TRBV6-2 or TRBV6-3 with TRBJ2-1; 13 positions match TRBD2. With 6 bases clipped from V and 9 bases from J, the junction kept 8 bases outside the gene matches. This CDR3 region has 15 residues. Germline CDR1 reads MNHEY; CDR2 reads SVGEGT. The CDR3 bases are TGTGCCAGCAGCCCCGGGACTAGCGGGGCGGGTGAGCAGTTCTTC. As protein: CASSPGTSGAGEQFF.

This clone was seen just once. The V call is TRBV27, the J call TRBJ1-2; D possibly corresponds to TRBD1 (6 bases). Per germline, CDR1 MNHEY and CDR2 SMNVEV (reference sequence). The CDR3 is 16 amino acids. Trimming stripped 3 bases from V and 1 base from J, with 15 bases between. The CDR3 DNA reads TGTGCCAGCAGTTTGGCGGGCAGGGGCCTTAACTATGGCTACACCTTC. Residues: CASSLAGRGLNYGYTF.

The chain employs TRBV30 and TRBJ1-5; 9 nucleotides agree with TRBD1. V dropped 7 bases and J dropped 3; count of bases not matched to a gene: 10. The CDR3 loop spans 15 amino acids. The V gene's germline CDR1 is GTSNPN and CDR2 SVGIG (reference sequence). The CDR3 loop reads CAFTGTGIINQPQHF. CDR3 sequence (DNA): TGTGCCTTTACCGGGACAGGGATTATCAATCAGCCCCAGCATTTT.

V is TRBV30 and J is TRBJ1-1; D possibly corresponds to TRBD1 (5 bases). CDR3 length equals 15 residues. Germline V gene lookup returns CDR1 GTSNPN and CDR2 SVGIG (reference sequence). The ends were cut back, 1 base at V and 1 base at J, with 13 bases in the middle. CDR3 sequence: CAWSGTGIRNTEAFF. In DNA form, the CDR3 reads TGTGCCTGGAGTGGAACAGGAATCCGGAACACTGAAGCTTTCTTT.

The genes are TRBV24-1 and TRBJ2-5; TRBD1 aligns across 7 bases. This CDR3 has 15 amino acids. CDR1 and CDR2 (germline): KGHDR, SFDVKD. V was pared by 4 bases and J by 5 bases, with 9 bases of the junction left unmatched. CDR3: CATSDLTGFGETQYF. Written as DNA, the CDR3 is TGTGCCACCAGTGACTTGACAGGGTTCGGGGAGACCCAGTACTTC.

The chain has TRBV11-1 and TRBJ2-5; 8 bases fit TRBD2. The V gene's germline CDR1 is SGHAT and CDR2 FQDESV (reference sequence). The CDR3 covers 15 residues. With V trimmed by 2 bases and J by 2 bases, 4 bases remained unmatched. CDR3 sequence (DNA): TGTGCCAGCAGCTTATCCGGGACTAGGCAAGAGACCCAGTACTTC. Translated, it gives CASSLSGTRQETQYF.

The chain has TRBV30 and TRBJ2-1, with 11 bases matching TRBD2. CDR1 GTSNPN and CDR2 SVGIG come from the germline V gene (reference sequence). V trimming: 6 bases; J trimming: 6 bases; junction bases outside the gene matches: 7. The CDR3 spans 14 residues. The CDR3 DNA sequence: TGTGCCTGTTCGACTAGCGGGGCAACCAATGAGCAGTTCTTC. This gives the protein CACSTSGATNEQFF.

The V call is TRBV28, the J call TRBJ2-3; TRBD2 agrees at 7 bases. CDR3 size: 16 residues. Germline CDR1 is MDHEN and CDR2 is SYDVKM. The V gene end was trimmed by 2 bases and the J gene end by 0 bases; junction bases not matched to a gene: 5. DNA of the CDR3: TGTGCCAGCAGTTTACGACTAGCAGTTAGCACAGATACGCAGTATTTT. It encodes CASSLRLAVSTDTQYF. Looking up the rest from reference TRBV28 and TRBJ2-3 gives the full variable domain: DVKVTQSSRYLVKRTGEKVFLECVQDMDHENMFWYRQDPGLGLRLIYFSYDVKMKEKGDIPEGYSVSREKKERFSLILESASTNQTSMYLCASSLRLAVSTDTQYFGPGTRLTVL.

CDR3 sequence reads: CASSPEGAVEQYF. The CDR3 DNA follows: TGTGCCAGCTCACCGGAGGGGGCGGTCGAGCAGTACTTC. The chain joins TRBV18 to TRBJ2-7; TRBD1 is a possible D gene (7 bases). With 3 bases removed from V and 6 bases from J, the gap between germline ends came to 12 bases. Germline V gene lookup returns CDR1 KGHSH and CDR2 LQKENI. CDR3 length: 13 amino acids.